A selection of T cell receptor beta chains follows, all from one sample in a study of response to subunit inactivated influenza vaccine. TCRdb redid the calling of the RT-PCR reads with MiXCR, one entry per CDR3 protein. The profile shows approximately 700,000 distinct CDR3 sequences, approximately 14% of them singletons. Sequences were derived from PBMCs from blood, sampled 12 days after vaccination. These receptors were taken from a man in his fifties who received an inactivated influenza vaccine. The CDR3 runs from the conserved cysteine through the conserved F or W. Each record gives: D gene, V gene, clone size, J gene, CDR3 DNA, CDR3 protein. A D gene is named only where the DNA matches it firmly. Clone size, where shown, is once, few, many, or a class for clones that have expanded.

.	TRBV12-3/TRBV12-4	few	TRBJ2-7	TGTGCCAGCAGCCGAGTCCGGGGGAGCGAGCAGTACTTC	CASSRVRGSEQYF
TRBD2	TRBV28	.	TRBJ2-5	TGTGCCAGCAGTGTAGGACTAGCGGGAGGGCGAGAGACCCAGTACTTC	CASSVGLAGGRETQYF
.	TRBV14	.	TRBJ1-1	TGTGCCAGCAGCCAAGATGGTTTGAGGGGTTGGTACACTGAAGCTTTCTTT	CASSQDGLRGWYTEAFF
TRBD1	TRBV5-1	.	TRBJ2-7	TGCGCCAGCAGGAGGGAGCAGGGGGCGTACGAGCAGTACTTC	CASRREQGAYEQYF
.	TRBV5-8	.	TRBJ1-6	TGTGCCAGCAGCAATTTCGCCGGCAACAATTCACCCCTCCACTTT	CASSNFAGNNSPLHF
.	TRBV28	.	TRBJ1-1	TGTGCCAGTACGACAGCCATGAACACTGAAGCTTTCTTT	CASTTAMNTEAFF
TRBD2	TRBV5-6	few	TRBJ2-4	TGTGCCAGCAGCCCAGCGGGGGCCAACATTCAGTACTTC	CASSPAGANIQYF
.	TRBV7-2	many	TRBJ1-3	TGTGCCAGCAGCTTGTCCGGGACAACCATATATTTT	CASSLSGTTIYF
.	TRBV12-3/TRBV12-4	many	TRBJ2-3	TGTGCCAGCAGTCCTGGATTAATCGGGGATACGCAGTATTTT	CASSPGLIGDTQYF
TRBD2	TRBV11-2	few	TRBJ2-3	TGTGCCAGCAGCTTAGTCGGGGGGGCCCCAGATACGCAGTATTTT	CASSLVGGAPDTQYF
.	TRBV29-1	.	TRBJ2-2	TGCAGTGGGCGGCGAGGGGTCGGCACCGGGGAGCTGTTTTTT	CSGRRGVGTGELFF
.	TRBV5-6	.	TRBJ1-2	TGTGCCAGCAGCTTGGGCAGAAACGGCTACACCTTC	CASSLGRNGYTF
TRBD2	TRBV11-2	.	TRBJ2-1	TGTGCCAGCAGCTTTATGTTTGCGGGAGGGTCAATTAGCTCCTACAATGAGCAGTTCTTC	CASSFMFAGGSISSYNEQFF
.	TRBV29-1	many	TRBJ1-5	TGCAGCGTTGGAGTCAGGGAGAATCAGCCCCAGCATTTT	CSVGVRENQPQHF
TRBD2	TRBV20-1	few	TRBJ2-3	TGCAGTACGAAGTTAGCGGGGGGGACAGATACGCAGTATTTT	CSTKLAGGTDTQYF
TRBD1	TRBV27	.	TRBJ2-2	TGTGCCAGCCATCCCGGGACAGGGGAGACCGGGGAGCTGTTTTTT	CASHPGTGETGELFF
.	TRBV9	few	TRBJ2-1	TGTGCCAGCAGCGCAAGCCAGGGCTGGGGGTCCTACAATGAGCAGTTCTTC	CASSASQGWGSYNEQFF
.	TRBV7-2	.	TRBJ1-2	TGTGCCAGCAGCTTTAGGAGTCCCCTCAATGGCTACACCTTC	CASSFRSPLNGYTF
.	TRBV10-3	.	TRBJ2-3	TGTGCCATCAGTGAGTCGGGGGGACCGGATACGCAGTATTTT	CAISESGGPDTQYF
.	TRBV5-5	.	TRBJ1-1	TGTGCCAGCAGCTTGAGACCGAACACTGAAGCTTTCTTT	CASSLRPNTEAFF
TRBD2	TRBV7-8	few	TRBJ2-7	TGTGCCAGCAGCTATAGCGGGAGGGCTTACGAGCAGTACTTC	CASSYSGRAYEQYF
.	TRBV28	.	TRBJ2-5	TGTGCCAGCAGTAGGGGCGAGGGTGGGACCCAGTACTTC	CASSRGEGGTQYF
TRBD2	TRBV5-1	.	TRBJ2-7	TGCGCCAGCAGCTTGTCCGCTAGCGGGAGACCCAGCGAGCAGTACTTC	CASSLSASGRPSEQYF
TRBD2	TRBV20-1	.	TRBJ2-5	TGCAGTGCCCAGACCTGGCGGGAGAATCGGCGAGAGACCCAGTACTTC	CSAQTWRENRRETQYF
.	TRBV21-1	many	TRBJ2-5	TGTGCCAGCATGATTCGGACAGACCAAGAGACCCAGTACTTC	CASMIRTDQETQYF
.	TRBV30	few	TRBJ2-7	TGTGCCTGGAGTATGAATCCCTTCAGGGGCTACGAGCAGTACTTC	CAWSMNPFRGYEQYF
TRBD1	TRBV24-1	.	TRBJ2-2	TGTGCCACCAGTGATTTGCTACCAACCACAGGGGCGGGGGAGCTGTTTTTT	CATSDLLPTTGAGELFF
.	TRBV5-1	few	TRBJ1-4	TGCGCCAGCAGCTTGGCTTCAGATAATGAAAAACTGTTTTTT	CASSLASDNEKLFF
.	TRBV5-1	.	TRBJ2-2	TGCGCCAGCAGCTTGGGGGATCTCAGGGACACCGGGGAGCTGTTTTTT	CASSLGDLRDTGELFF
TRBD1	TRBV6-2/TRBV6-3	few	TRBJ2-1	TGTGCCAGCAGGTCGGACAGGGAGAACTCCTACAATGAGCAGTTCTTC	CASRSDRENSYNEQFF
.	TRBV20-1	many	TRBJ2-3	TGCAGTGCTAGAGATTGGGCGGGCACAGATACGCAGTATTTT	CSARDWAGTDTQYF
.	TRBV12-3/TRBV12-4	few	TRBJ2-2	TGTGCCAGCAGTCCACCCTGGGGACGGCTTAGGGACGGGGAGCTGTTTTTT	CASSPPWGRLRDGELFF
TRBD1	TRBV6-2/TRBV6-3	few	TRBJ1-2	TGTGCCAGCAGTTCGGGACAGCACTATGGCTACACCTTC	CASSSGQHYGYTF
.	TRBV18	few	TRBJ1-1	TGTGCCACCTCATCGTCCGGGGGCGCGGGCACTGAAGCTTTCTTT	CATSSSGGAGTEAFF
TRBD1	TRBV20-1	few	TRBJ2-3	TGCAGTGCCAGACCCCGGGACAGGGGCATGATAACGCAGTATTTT	CSARPRDRGMITQYF
TRBD2	TRBV6-1	few	TRBJ2-2	TGTGCCAGCGGCCTAGCGGGGAGCACCGGGGAGCTGTTTTTT	CASGLAGSTGELFF
TRBD1	TRBV12-3/TRBV12-4	.	TRBJ1-1	TGTGCCAGCAGGCCAGGGGGCAGCTCTGAAGCTTTCTTT	CASRPGGSSEAFF
.	TRBV12-3/TRBV12-4	few	TRBJ1-5	TGTGCCAGCAGTTTTTCGGGGGATCAGCCCCAGCATTTT	CASSFSGDQPQHF
.	TRBV3-1	few	TRBJ2-4	TGTGCCAGCAGCCAAAGCGGAAACATTCAGTACTTC	CASSQSGNIQYF
TRBD2	TRBV12-3/TRBV12-4	few	TRBJ2-1	TGTGCCAGCAGACCCTCGGCGGGGGGCACCTACAATGAGCAGTTCTTC	CASRPSAGGTYNEQFF
.	TRBV15	.	TRBJ2-1	TGTGCCACCAGCAGAGACAGGAACCGATACAATGAGCAGTTCTTC	CATSRDRNRYNEQFF
.	TRBV27	.	TRBJ1-6	TGTGCCAGCAGTCGGGACCTAAGGGCCCTCCACTTT	CASSRDLRALHF